This is a list of T cell receptor beta chains from one sample in a study of blood T cell repertoires in COVID-19. TCRdb's table, derived via immunoSEQ multiplex PCR, lists solely in-frame clones and lacks some. The sample lists around 220,000 clones, roughly nine tenths occurring once. Sequencing was performed on peripheral blood. These receptors all come from a man in his forties or fifties with active or convalescent COVID-19. The CDR3 runs from the conserved cysteine through the conserved F or W. Each record gives: V gene, D gene, clone size, CDR3 length, J gene, CDR3 protein, CDR3 DNA. The D gene is left open where the match is weak. A row's size may be missing; if present it is once, few, many or a size class.

v_gene: TRBV30; d_gene: -; abundance: -; len: 15; j_gene: TRBJ1-1; CDR3aa: CAWNPGHLLGAEAFF; CDR3nt: TGTGCCTGGAACCCGGGCCACCTCCTCGGGGCTGAAGCTTTCTTT
v_gene: TRBV7-2; d_gene: -; abundance: -; len: 14; j_gene: TRBJ1-6; CDR3aa: CASTRQINNSPLHF; CDR3nt: TGTGCCAGCACTCGACAGATTAATAATTCACCCCTCCACTTT
v_gene: TRBV30; d_gene: -; abundance: -; len: 14; j_gene: TRBJ2-2; CDR3aa: CAWSMQGWTGELFF; CDR3nt: TGTGCCTGGAGTATGCAGGGCTGGACCGGGGAGCTGTTTTTT
v_gene: TRBV30; d_gene: -; abundance: -; len: 11; j_gene: TRBJ1-3; CDR3aa: CAWSVQGMRYF; CDR3nt: TGTGCCTGGAGTGTACAGGGAATGCGATATTTT
v_gene: TRBV6-5; d_gene: TRBD1; abundance: -; len: 14; j_gene: TRBJ2-7; CDR3aa: CASGGQGVTYEQYF; CDR3nt: TGTGCCAGCGGGGGACAGGGGGTCACCTACGAGCAGTACTTC
v_gene: TRBV21-1; d_gene: -; abundance: -; len: 15; j_gene: TRBJ2-1; CDR3aa: CASSKVASGRGGQFF; CDR3nt: TGTGCCAGCAGCAAAGTGGCTAGCGGGAGGGGGGGGCAGTTCTTC
v_gene: TRBV27; d_gene: -; abundance: -; len: 13; j_gene: TRBJ2-7; CDR3aa: CASSLSAGNEQYF; CDR3nt: TGTGCCAGCAGTTTATCGGCCGGGAACGAGCAGTACTTC
v_gene: TRBV28; d_gene: -; abundance: few; len: 15; j_gene: TRBJ2-5; CDR3aa: CASSNLGRGRETQYF; CDR3nt: TGTGCCAGCAGTAATTTGGGCAGGGGACGGGAGACCCAGTACTTC
v_gene: TRBV5-5; d_gene: -; abundance: -; len: 15; j_gene: TRBJ1-4; CDR3aa: CASSPYRTTNEKLFF; CDR3nt: TGTGCCAGCAGCCCATACAGAACAACTAATGAAAAACTGTTTTTT
v_gene: TRBV2; d_gene: -; abundance: few; len: 14; j_gene: TRBJ1-5; CDR3aa: CASSQGVGNQPQHF; CDR3nt: TGTGCCAGCAGCCAAGGGGTGGGCAATCAGCCCCAGCATTTT
v_gene: TRBV18; d_gene: TRBD1; abundance: -; len: 15; j_gene: TRBJ1-5; CDR3aa: CASSPGTGWDQPQHF; CDR3nt: TGTGCCAGCTCCCCCGGGACAGGGTGGGATCAGCCCCAGCATTTT
v_gene: TRBV7-9; d_gene: -; abundance: -; len: 13; j_gene: TRBJ1-2; CDR3aa: CASSLRDGYGYTF; CDR3nt: TGTGCCAGCAGCTTGCGCGACGGGTATGGCTACACCTTC
v_gene: TRBV28; d_gene: -; abundance: -; len: 13; j_gene: TRBJ1-1; CDR3aa: CASRAGLIAEAFF; CDR3nt: TGTGCCAGCCGTGCGGGACTAATTGCTGAAGCTTTCTTT
v_gene: TRBV6-1; d_gene: TRBD1; abundance: many; len: 16; j_gene: TRBJ2-2; CDR3aa: CASSERVQGAAGELFF; CDR3nt: TGTGCCAGCAGTGAGAGGGTACAGGGGGCGGCCGGGGAGCTGTTTTTT
v_gene: TRBV6-5; d_gene: -; abundance: -; len: 15; j_gene: TRBJ1-3; CDR3aa: CASKMERTSGNTIYF; CDR3nt: TGTGCCAGCAAGATGGAGAGGACTTCTGGAAACACCATATATTTT
v_gene: TRBV27; d_gene: TRBD1; abundance: -; len: 14; j_gene: TRBJ1-2; CDR3aa: CASSSRDRVRGYTF; CDR3nt: TGTGCCAGCAGTTCCCGGGACAGGGTTAGAGGCTACACCTTC
v_gene: TRBV19; d_gene: -; abundance: -; len: 13; j_gene: TRBJ2-7; CDR3aa: CASSKTNSHEQYF; CDR3nt: TGTGCCAGTAGTAAGACAAACAGCCACGAGCAGTACTTC
v_gene: TRBV28; d_gene: -; abundance: once; len: 15; j_gene: TRBJ2-3; CDR3aa: CASLPVGPYTDTQYF; CDR3nt: TGTGCCAGCCTACCAGTGGGGCCTTACACAGATACGCAGTATTTT
v_gene: TRBV9; d_gene: TRBD1; abundance: -; len: 15; j_gene: TRBJ1-5; CDR3aa: CASSATGNPRQPQHF; CDR3nt: TGTGCCAGCAGCGCGACAGGGAACCCCCGGCAGCCCCAGCATTTT
v_gene: TRBV28; d_gene: TRBD1; abundance: -; len: 18; j_gene: TRBJ1-2; CDR3aa: CASRYPGDSRYIDYGYTF; CDR3nt: TGTGCCAGCAGGTACCCGGGGGACAGTAGATATATCGACTATGGCTACACCTTC
v_gene: TRBV5-4; d_gene: -; abundance: -; len: 14; j_gene: TRBJ2-1; CDR3aa: CASSLPQGIDEQFF; CDR3nt: TGTGCCAGCAGCTTGCCTCAGGGAATCGATGAGCAGTTCTTC
v_gene: TRBV24-1; d_gene: -; abundance: -; len: 14; j_gene: TRBJ2-5; CDR3aa: CATSDLESRETQYF; CDR3nt: TGTGCCACCAGTGATCTAGAGTCCCGGGAGACCCAGTACTTC
v_gene: TRBV30; d_gene: -; abundance: -; len: 15; j_gene: TRBJ1-1; CDR3aa: CAWVKQGALNTEAFF; CDR3nt: TGTGCCTGGGTAAAACAGGGTGCCCTCAACACTGAAGCTTTCTTT
v_gene: TRBV30; d_gene: -; abundance: few; len: 19; j_gene: TRBJ1-6; CDR3aa: CAWSFFRLPGSSYNSPLHF; CDR3nt: TGTGCCTGGAGTTTTTTTCGTTTGCCAGGCAGCTCCTATAATTCACCCCTCCACTTT
v_gene: TRBV7-3; d_gene: TRBD2; abundance: -; len: 16; j_gene: TRBJ2-1; CDR3aa: CASSLAWSGGASEQFF; CDR3nt: TGTGCCAGCAGCTTAGCATGGAGCGGGGGGGCCAGTGAGCAGTTCTTC
v_gene: TRBV3-1/TRBV3-2; d_gene: -; abundance: -; len: 14; j_gene: TRBJ2-7; CDR3aa: CASRQSGQPYEQYF; CDR3nt: TGTGCCAGCAGGCAAAGCGGGCAGCCCTACGAGCAGTACTTC
v_gene: TRBV11-2; d_gene: -; abundance: once; len: 14; j_gene: TRBJ2-2; CDR3aa: CASSLIGMAGELFF; CDR3nt: TGTGCCAGCAGCTTGATCGGGATGGCCGGGGAGCTGTTTTTT
v_gene: TRBV7-9; d_gene: -; abundance: -; len: 13; j_gene: TRBJ2-1; CDR3aa: CASSLGPENEQFF; CDR3nt: TGTGCCAGCAGCTTGGGGCCAGAGAATGAGCAGTTCTTC
v_gene: TRBV19; d_gene: -; abundance: -; len: 16; j_gene: TRBJ1-4; CDR3aa: CASSRDYRATNEKLFF; CDR3nt: TGTGCCAGTAGTAGGGACTACCGAGCAACTAATGAAAAACTGTTTTTT
v_gene: TRBV24-1; d_gene: TRBD1; abundance: -; len: 14; j_gene: TRBJ1-5; CDR3aa: CATSEGQGNQPQHF; CDR3nt: TGTGCCACCTCAGAGGGACAGGGCAATCAGCCCCAGCATTTT
v_gene: TRBV18; d_gene: -; abundance: -; len: 15; j_gene: TRBJ1-4; CDR3aa: CASSPQEGGKEKLFF; CDR3nt: TGTGCCAGCTCACCACAAGAGGGGGGGAAGGAAAAACTGTTTTTT